This TCR beta chain was found in a study of T cell responses to AZD1222 COVID-19 vaccine. General study findings and limits: Females made up more of the donors, who were largely white British, and clonal diversity may have come out too low. When two AZD1222 doses had been given, Spike-specific TCR breadth and depth rose. Samples come after the peak T cell response, not at day 14. Of spike-specific TCRs, nearly half reportedly target regions left unmutated in variants.

There are 13 residues in the CDR3. V lost 1 base to trimming and J lost 5 bases, with 6 bases between them. Germline V gives CDR1 SEHNR, CDR2 FQNEAQ (reference sequence). About this clone itself: The antigen remains undetermined.

The assay was immunoSEQ multiplex PCR, and TCRdb's table has in-frame clones only and misses some. The sample lists under 150,000 clones, almost 90% occurring once. Sequences were derived from peripheral blood, sampled 28 days after the second AZD1222 dose. The receptor's source is an adult who received the AZD1222 COVID-19 vaccine. The chain uses TRBV7-9 and TRBJ1-5, with D tentatively TRBD1 (5 bases). The CDR3 here is CASSLGGDQPQHF. CDR3 bases: TGTGCCAGCAGCTTAGGAGGGGATCAGCCCCAGCATTTT.